This T cell receptor (beta chain) is from a study of CD8 T cells in Susac syndrome. Study information: Within the group of sequenced Susac syndrome patients, more than 5 had active disease and 8 or 9 were in remission. General study findings and limits: The authors found no clonal expansion in Susac syndrome CD4+ T cell repertoires.

Points on this clonotype: Antigen unknown.

V lost 0 bases and J 4 bases, leaving 5 bases between the germline ends. This CDR3 contains 13 residues. Germline assignment: CDR1 MNHEY and CDR2 SVGAGI. Reverse transcription of about 0.45 to 1 ug RNA was performed with random hexamers. Amplification of TCR beta CDR3 was carried out by immunoSEQ multiplex PCR, which covered 54 Vbeta and 13 Jbeta segments. TCRdb reanalysed the immunoSEQ multiplex PCR reads using MiXCR and keeps one entry per CDR3 protein. The data show about 71,000 distinct CDR3 sequences, with about 92% seen just once and roughly 0.15% held by the top ten. This TCR came from a human donor with Susac syndrome. The sample taken for sequencing was CD4+ T cells from PBMCs. V gene TRBV6-5 combines with J gene TRBJ2-3, with D uncertain. The CDR3, as DNA: TGTGCCAGCAGTTACTCGCGAGCAGATACGCAGTATTTT. Translated, it gives CASSYSRADTQYF.